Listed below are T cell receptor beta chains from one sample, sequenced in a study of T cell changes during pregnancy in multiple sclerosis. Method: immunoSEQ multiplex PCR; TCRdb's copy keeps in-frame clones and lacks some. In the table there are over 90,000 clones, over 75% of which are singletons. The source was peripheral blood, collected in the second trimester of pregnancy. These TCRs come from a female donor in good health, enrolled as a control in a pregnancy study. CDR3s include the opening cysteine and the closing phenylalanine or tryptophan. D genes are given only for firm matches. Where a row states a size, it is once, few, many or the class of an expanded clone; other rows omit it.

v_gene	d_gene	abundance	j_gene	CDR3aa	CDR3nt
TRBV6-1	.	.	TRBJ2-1	CASSEEWAVSEQFF	TGTGCCAGCAGTGAAGAATGGGCAGTCAGTGAGCAGTTCTTC
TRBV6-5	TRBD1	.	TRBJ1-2	CASSTGQWGGYTF	TGTGCCAGCAGTACGGGACAGTGGGGTGGCTACACCTTC
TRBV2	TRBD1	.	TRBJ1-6	CASSGQGYNSPLHF	TGTGCCAGCAGTGGACAGGGCTATAATTCACCCCTCCACTTT
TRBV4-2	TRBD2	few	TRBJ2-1	CASSQDPASGHNEQFF	TGTGCCAGCAGCCAAGATCCGGCTAGCGGACACAATGAGCAGTTCTTC
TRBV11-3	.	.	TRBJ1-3	CASSSGQPHSGNTIYF	TGTGCCAGCAGCTCTGGACAGCCACACTCTGGAAACACCATATATTTT
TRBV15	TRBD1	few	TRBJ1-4	CATSSGTGNEKLFF	TGTGCCACCAGCAGTGGGACAGGGAATGAAAAACTGTTTTTT
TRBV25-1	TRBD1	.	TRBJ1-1	CASSEGQGGWDTEAFF	TGTGCCAGCAGTGAAGGCCAGGGGGGATGGGACACTGAAGCTTTCTTT
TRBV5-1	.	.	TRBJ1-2	CASTGQPTDYGYTF	TGCGCCAGCACCGGACAGCCGACGGACTATGGCTACACCTTC
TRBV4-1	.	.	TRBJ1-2	CASSQDRPGGSGYTF	TGCGCCAGCAGCCAAGACCGGCCCGGGGGAAGTGGCTACACCTTC
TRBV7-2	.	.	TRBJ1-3	CASSLSTPDGGNTIYF	TGTGCCAGCAGCTTATCGACACCCGATGGGGGAAACACCATATATTTT
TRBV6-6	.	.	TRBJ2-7	CAPRGTRTYEQYF	TGTGCCCCCAGAGGGACAAGGACCTACGAGCAGTACTTC
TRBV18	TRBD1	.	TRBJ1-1	CASSPRGGMNTEAFF	TGTGCCAGCTCACCACGAGGGGGCATGAACACTGAAGCTTTCTTT
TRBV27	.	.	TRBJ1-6	CASSLYSGSSPLHF	TGTGCCAGCAGTTTATATTCCGGGAGTTCACCCCTCCACTTT
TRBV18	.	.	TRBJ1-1	CASSPPAGRNTEAFF	TGTGCCAGCTCACCACCTGCGGGAAGGAACACTGAAGCTTTCTTT
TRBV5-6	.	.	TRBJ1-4	CASSLALRQGEKLFF	TGTGCCAGCAGCTTGGCCCTGAGGCAGGGAGAAAAACTGTTTTTT
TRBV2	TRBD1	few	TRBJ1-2	CASSLGQGANGYTF	TGTGCCAGCAGCCTGGGACAGGGGGCCAATGGCTACACCTTC
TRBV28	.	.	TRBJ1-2	CASSPHHRVRGYTF	TGTGCCAGCAGTCCACATCACAGGGTTCGAGGCTACACCTTC
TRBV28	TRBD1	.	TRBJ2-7	CASKGTGHDEQYF	TGTGCCAGCAAAGGGACAGGTCACGACGAGCAGTACTTC
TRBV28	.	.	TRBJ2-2	CASSLGGVTTGELFF	TGTGCCAGCAGTTTAGGCGGGGTGACCACCGGGGAGCTGTTTTTT
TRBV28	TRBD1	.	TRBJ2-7	CASVLPGQGRHEQYF	TGTGCCAGCGTACTACCGGGACAGGGTCGCCACGAGCAGTACTTC
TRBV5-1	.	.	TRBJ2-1	CASSPGSIDNEQFF	TGCGCCAGCAGCCCCGGGTCAATTGACAATGAGCAGTTCTTC
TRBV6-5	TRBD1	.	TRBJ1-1	CASSYSGTGHTEAFF	TGTGCCAGCAGTTATTCCGGGACAGGTCACACTGAAGCTTTCTTT
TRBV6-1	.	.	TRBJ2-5	CASSPRGSSTQYF	TGTGCCAGCAGCCCACGGGGGTCCTCTACCCAGTACTTC
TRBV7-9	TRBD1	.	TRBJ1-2	CASSPPSSGQGWKGYTF	TGTGCCAGCAGCCCGCCTTCCTCGGGACAGGGATGGAAGGGCTACACCTTC
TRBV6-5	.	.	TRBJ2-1	CASSSRLGSSYNEQFF	TGTGCCAGCAGTTCTAGGTTGGGGAGCTCCTACAATGAGCAGTTCTTC
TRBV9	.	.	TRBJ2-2	CASSVDEGGTAGELFF	TGTGCCAGCAGCGTAGATGAGGGAGGTACGGCCGGGGAGCTGTTTTTT
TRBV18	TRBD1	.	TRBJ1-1	CASSPPPGTGGRAFF	TGTGCCAGCTCACCACCGCCGGGGACAGGGGGCCGAGCTTTCTTT
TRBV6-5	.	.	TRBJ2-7	CASRRSRGEQYF	TGTGCCAGCAGGCGATCCAGGGGCGAGCAGTACTTC
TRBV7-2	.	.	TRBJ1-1	CASSIRVAEGTEAFF	TGTGCCAGCAGCATACGGGTGGCGGAGGGCACTGAAGCTTTCTTT
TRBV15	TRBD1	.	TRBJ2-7	CATSRAGTGVSWQYF	TGTGCCACCAGCAGGGCTGGGACAGGGGTTTCGTGGCAGTACTTC
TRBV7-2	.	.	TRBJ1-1	CASSLGANTEAFF	TGTGCCAGCAGCTTGGGGGCGAACACTGAAGCTTTCTTT
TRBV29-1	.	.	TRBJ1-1	CSFNNQGRATEAFF	TGCAGCTTCAATAATCAGGGGCGGGCCACTGAAGCTTTCTTT
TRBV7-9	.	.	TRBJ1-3	CASSLGAGVSGNTIYF	TGTGCCAGCAGCTTAGGAGCAGGCGTCTCTGGAAACACCATATATTTT
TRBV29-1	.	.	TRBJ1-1	CSVAKSGTEAFF	TGCAGCGTAGCGAAGTCTGGCACTGAAGCTTTCTTT
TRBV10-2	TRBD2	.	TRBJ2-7	CASSDSGSYYEQYF	TGCGCCAGCAGTGACAGCGGGAGCTATTACGAGCAGTACTTC
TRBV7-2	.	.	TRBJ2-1	CASSLAFVYNEQFF	TGTGCCAGCAGCTTAGCGTTCGTATACAATGAGCAGTTCTTC
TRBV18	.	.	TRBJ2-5	CASSLRPGSEETQYF	TGTGCCAGCTCACTAAGGCCCGGGTCCGAAGAGACCCAGTACTTC
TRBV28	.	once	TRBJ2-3	CASSLISLSAVSTDTQYF	TGTGCCAGCAGTTTAATTTCTTTGAGCGCCGTTAGCACAGATACGCAGTATTTT
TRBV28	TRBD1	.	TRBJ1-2	CASRGQGGVYTF	TGTGCCAGCAGGGGACAGGGGGGAGTCTACACCTTC
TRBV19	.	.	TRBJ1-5	CASSQGHSNQPQHF	TGTGCCAGTAGTCAGGGGCATAGCAATCAGCCCCAGCATTTT
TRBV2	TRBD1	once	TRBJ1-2	CASRGQGFGNYGYTF	TGTGCCAGCAGGGGACAGGGCTTTGGGAACTATGGCTACACCTTC
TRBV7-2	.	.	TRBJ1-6	CASSRSGAGWSLHF	TGTGCCAGCAGTAGGAGTGGGGCAGGTTGGTCCCTCCACTTT
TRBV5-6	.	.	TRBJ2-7	CASSFGHLSYEQYF	TGTGCCAGCAGCTTTGGACACCTCTCCTACGAGCAGTACTTC
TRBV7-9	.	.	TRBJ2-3	CASSLGTFTDTQYF	TGTGCCAGCAGCTTAGGGACTTTCACAGATACGCAGTATTTT
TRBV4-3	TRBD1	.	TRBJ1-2	CASSPRGQGIYGYTF	TGCGCCAGCAGCCCCAGGGGGCAGGGCATCTATGGCTACACCTTC
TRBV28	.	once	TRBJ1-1	CASSLTGFSLHGTEAFF	TGTGCCAGCAGTTTAACGGGTTTCAGCCTCCATGGTACTGAAGCTTTCTTT
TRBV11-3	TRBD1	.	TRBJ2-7	CASSRTGSSYEQYF	TGTGCCAGCTCCCGGACAGGGAGCTCCTACGAGCAGTACTTC
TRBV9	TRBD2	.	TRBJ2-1	CASRPRAGGPYNEQFF	TGTGCCAGCAGACCCCGGGCGGGAGGGCCATACAATGAGCAGTTCTTC
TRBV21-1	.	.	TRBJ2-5	CASSPRPSGKTQYF	TGTGCCAGCAGCCCAAGACCTAGCGGAAAGACCCAGTACTTC
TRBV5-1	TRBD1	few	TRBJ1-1	CASSWDRREAFF	TGCGCCAGCAGCTGGGACAGGCGTGAAGCTTTCTTT
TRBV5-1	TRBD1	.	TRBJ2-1	CASSSTDRARGNEQFF	TGCGCCAGCAGCTCTACCGACAGGGCGAGGGGGAATGAGCAGTTCTTC
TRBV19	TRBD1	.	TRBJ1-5	CASSISQGEQPQHF	TGTGCCAGTAGTATTTCCCAGGGGGAGCAGCCCCAGCATTTT
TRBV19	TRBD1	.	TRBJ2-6	CASRGTGAGSGANVLTF	TGTGCCAGTAGGGGGACAGGGGCGGGATCTGGGGCCAACGTCCTGACTTTC
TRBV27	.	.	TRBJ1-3	CASSPRVSSGNTIYF	TGTGCCAGCAGCCCGCGGGTCAGCTCTGGAAACACCATATATTTT
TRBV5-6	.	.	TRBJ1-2	CASSLITAYGYTF	TGTGCCAGCAGCTTGATTACAGCCTATGGCTACACCTTC